The subject of this entry is one TCR beta chain. CDR1 is SGDLS, CDR2 YYNGEE, per germline. J lost 7 bases, V lost 0 bases, and 7 bases had no gene match. The CDR3 spans 15 residues. This entry comes from a study of cytomegalovirus exposure and HLA in healthy donors. A multiplex PCR was run with 60 Vbeta primers and 13 Jbeta primers. The table came from immunoSEQ multiplex PCR; TCRdb's copy has only in-frame clones and leaves some out. Of about 87,000 clones in the sample, 65% to 75% are singletons; the top ten hold approximately 20%. Sequencing used PBMCs. The sequence was obtained from a young man in good health and CMV-seropositive. V is TRBV9 and J is TRBJ2-1, with 7 bases aligning to TRBD2. The CDR3 is CASSVGRLARNEQFF. The CDR3 bases are TGTGCCAGCAGCGTAGGACGACTAGCCAGGAATGAGCAGTTCTTC.